Below, 26 T cell receptor beta chains from the same sample are listed, as sequenced in a study of T cells after yellow fever vaccination. Using its own MiXCR run on the 5' RACE reads, TCRdb lists one record per CDR3 protein. Of approximately 450,000 distinct CDR3 sequences in the sample, 15% to 20% are singletons; the top ten hold roughly a sixth. Material: PBMCs, obtained before the yellow fever booster vaccination. These receptors were collected from a man aged 18 to 30 who received the YFV17D yellow fever vaccine.

This clonotype was counted a few times. The CDR3 here is CASSLGPENIQYF. For the CDR3, the DNA is TGTGCCAGCAGCCTAGGACCGGAAAACATTCAGTACTTC. The chain recombines TRBV2 with TRBJ2-4; no reliable D call. V lost 6 bases, J lost 5 bases, and 11 bases lay in between. The CDR3 runs 13 residues. Germline V gives CDR1 SNHLY, CDR2 FYNNEI.

This rearrangement joins TRBV6-1 to TRBJ1-3, with 8 bases fitting TRBD1. The CDR3 consists of 18 residues. CDR1 and CDR2 (germline): MNHNS, SASEGT. V gave up 8 bases and J gave up 0 bases; unmatched junction bases: 15. In DNA, the CDR3 is TGTGCCAGCTCCATTAGGGGACAGGCGCGCGACTCTGGAAACACCATATATTTT. As protein: CASSIRGQARDSGNTIYF.

The V gene is TRBV25-1, the J gene TRBJ1-2, with D perhaps matching TRBD1 (5 bases). CDR1 is MGHDK, CDR2 SYGVNS, per germline. CDR3 length equals 16 residues. Trimming pared 2 bases from V and 4 bases from J, leaving 17 bases between. CDR3 in DNA: TGTGCCAGCAGTGAAAAGTTGGGGGTGGACGCCTATGGCTACACCTTC. Translated, it gives CASSEKLGVDAYGYTF.

The chain carries TRBV7-2 and TRBJ2-1; 9 nucleotides line up with TRBD2. The length of the CDR3 is 15 residues. The V gene's germline CDR1 is SGHTA and CDR2 FQGNSA. J gave up 8 bases and V 3 bases, and 8 bases lay outside the gene matches. CDR3: CASSLAAGGQYEQFF. Here the CDR3 DNA reads TGTGCCAGCAGCTTGGCAGCGGGGGGCCAGTATGAGCAGTTCTTC.

In this sample, this clonotype turned up a few times. The chain couples TRBV4-2 to TRBJ1-4; perhaps TRBD1 as D (6 bases). Per germline, CDR1 LGHNA and CDR2 YNFKEQ. The CDR3 sequence is 15 residues long. V lost 3 bases, J lost 7 bases, and 15 bases lay in between. The CDR3 bases are TGTGCCAGCAGCCAGGAAACAGGGATTGCTGAAAAACTGTTTTTT. Protein sequence: CASSQETGIAEKLFF.

This clonotype was seen more than once but under ten times. The V gene is TRBV11-2, the J gene TRBJ2-2, with 7 bases lining up with TRBD1. Per germline, CDR1 SGHAT and CDR2 FQNNGV. J gave up 1 base and V 3 bases, and 5 bases lay outside the gene matches. The CDR3 length is 16 residues. The CDR3 here is CASSFQTGKNTGELFF. The CDR3 bases are TGTGCCAGCAGCTTTCAGACAGGGAAGAACACCGGGGAGCTGTTTTTT.

This clonotype was seen a few times. This rearrangement joins TRBV12-3 or TRBV12-4 to TRBJ2-5; D possibly corresponds to TRBD1 (6 bases). Trimming stripped 7 bases from V and 5 bases from J, with 14 bases between. The CDR3 spans 13 residues. In nucleotides, the CDR3 is TGTGCCAGCACCGGACAGCTCCGGGAGACCCAGTACTTC. Protein sequence: CASTGQLRETQYF.

Only a few counts were recorded for this clonotype. The chain combines TRBV11-2 with TRBJ2-7; D unresolved. V lost 0 bases, J lost 0 bases, and 3 bases lay in between. There are 13 residues in the CDR3. CDR1 is SGHAT and CDR2 is FQNNGV in the germline V gene. DNA for the CDR3: TGTGCCAGCAGCTTAGAAAGCTCCTACGAGCAGTACGTC. As protein: CASSLESSYEQYV.

This clonotype has a handful of counts. CDR3 sequence reads: CANKLSAGTEAFF. For the CDR3, the DNA is TGTGCCAACAAACTTAGTGCGGGAACTGAAGCTTTCTTT. J is TRBJ1-1 and V is TRBV6-6; D remains unclear. Per the germline V gene, CDR1 is MNHNY and CDR2 is SVGAGI (reference sequence). The V end lost 10 bases, the J end lost 5 bases, and 17 bases lay between the germline ends. This CDR3 region has 13 residues.

The rearrangement links TRBV6-2 or TRBV6-3 to TRBJ1-1; D is undetermined. Germline assignment: CDR1 MNHEY and CDR2 SVGEGT. Trimming cost V 6 bases and J 1 base, with 9 bases left between them. The length of the CDR3 is 13 residues. CDR3 amino acids: CASSPAKNTEAFF. As DNA, the CDR3 is TGTGCCAGCAGCCCGGCCAAGAACACTGAAGCTTTCTTT.

The chain employs TRBV5-6 and TRBJ1-2; possible D gene TRBD1, 6 bases. The V end was cut by 4 bases, the J end by 6 bases, with 13 bases between. CDR1 and CDR2 from the germline V gene are SGHDT and YYEEEE. The CDR3 has 13 amino acids. CDR3 nucleotide sequence: TGTGCCAGCAGCGCGCTTTGGGACAATGGCTACACCTTC. Its protein product is CASSALWDNGYTF.

The CDR3 protein is CASSPHRDSYNEQFF. The CDR3 DNA follows: TGTGCCAGCAGCCCGCACCGGGACAGCTACAATGAGCAGTTCTTC. This chain uses TRBV7-3 with TRBJ2-1, with 7 bases identical to TRBD1. The CDR3 runs 15 residues. From germline, CDR1 is SGHTA and CDR2 FQGTGA. V was pared by 5 bases and J by 3 bases, with 7 bases of the junction left unmatched.

This clonotype has a handful of counts. The chain recombines TRBV5-1 with TRBJ2-5, with 12 bases that match TRBD2. V was pared by 2 bases and J by 1 base, with 3 bases of the junction left unmatched. This CDR3 contains 16 residues. Per the germline V gene, CDR1 is SGHRS and CDR2 is YFSETQ. For the CDR3, the DNA is TGCGCCAGCAGCTTCGGGACTAGCGGGCTCCAAGAGACCCAGTACTTC. Amino acids: CASSFGTSGLQETQYF.

The chain is built from TRBV7-8 and TRBJ2-1, with a weak D call TRBD2 (6 bases). V shed 5 bases and J shed 7 bases, with 36 bases lying between them. The CDR3 runs 21 residues. Germline-derived CDR1 and CDR2 are SGHVS and FQNEAQ. In nucleotides, the CDR3 is TGTGCCAGCAGCCCACTGATGACCACTTCGGTTCCCCAGGGACTGGAGAATGAGCAGTTCTTC. Encoded protein: CASSPLMTTSVPQGLENEQFF.

The chain carries TRBV5-1 and TRBJ2-3; D is possibly TRBD1 (6 bases). Trimming removed 4 bases at V and 1 base at J, with 10 bases between. Germline V CDR1 and CDR2: SGHRS, YFSETQ. This CDR3 spans 14 amino acids. CDR3 nucleotide sequence: TGCGCCAGCAGCCCATGGACAGGCACAGATACGCAGTATTTT. This encodes CASSPWTGTDTQYF.

The gene calls are TRBV5-5 and TRBJ1-1; D not resolved. The V and J ends lost 1 base and 1 base respectively, with 8 bases between them. CDR1 is SGHKS and CDR2 is YYEKEE in the germline V gene (reference sequence). The CDR3 covers 14 residues. The CDR3 is CASSLMPGNTEAFF. The CDR3, as DNA: TGTGCCAGCAGCTTGATGCCAGGGAACACTGAAGCTTTCTTT.

The table lists this clonotype with a few counts. This chain links TRBV20-1 with TRBJ1-1; D uncertain. The V gene's germline CDR1 is DFQATT and CDR2 SNEGSKA (reference sequence). The CDR3 sequence is 13 residues long. Trimming stripped 5 bases from V and 4 bases from J, with 14 bases between. CDR3 nucleotides: TGCAGTGCTGATATCAAAACGGGCACTGAAGCTTTCTTT. Residues: CSADIKTGTEAFF.

The chain links TRBV6-5 to TRBJ2-7; possible D gene TRBD2, 5 bases. This CDR3 has 14 amino acids. V was cut by 0 bases and J by 6 bases, with 12 bases left in between. Germline-derived CDR1 and CDR2 are MNHEY and SVGAGI. Here the CDR3 DNA reads TGTGCCAGCAGTTACTCGAGGACCCGGGGCGAGCAGTACTTC. This encodes CASSYSRTRGEQYF.

The table lists this clonotype with a few counts. The chain carries TRBV6-5 and TRBJ1-2; maybe TRBD1 (5 bases). The V and J ends lost 2 bases and 11 bases respectively, with 18 bases between them. In germline, CDR1 is MNHEY, CDR2 SVGAGI. The CDR3 is 14 amino acids. In nucleotides, the CDR3 is TGTGCCAGCAGTTACGGCAGGGCCGCTATGGGGTACACCTTC. This gives the protein CASSYGRAAMGYTF.

This clonotype has a count of ten or more. This chain connects TRBV6-1 to TRBJ2-1; D unresolved. V was cut by 6 bases and J by 3 bases, with 3 bases left in between. The germline CDR1 and CDR2 sequences are MNHNS and SASEGT. CDR3 length: 11 amino acids. The CDR3 DNA follows: TGTGCCAGCAGCAACTACAATGAGCAGTTCTTC. It specifies CASSNYNEQFF.

The sample holds many counts of this clonotype. The chain joins TRBV7-3 to TRBJ1-1, with 9 bases aligning to TRBD1. V trimming: 5 bases; J trimming: 6 bases; junction bases outside the gene matches: 4. Germline V gives CDR1 SGHTA, CDR2 FQGTGA. The CDR3 is made up of 13 amino acids. DNA of the CDR3: TGTGCCAGCAGCGTCGACAGGGGGTCTGAAGCTTTCTTT. Translating gives CASSVDRGSEAFF.

The chain employs TRBV29-1 and TRBJ1-2; 9 bases are a match to TRBD1. With 6 bases clipped from V and 5 bases from J, the junction kept 7 bases outside the gene matches. Looked up from germline, CDR1 is SQVTM and CDR2 is ANQGSEA. The CDR3 runs to 13 residues. CDR3 nucleotides: TGCAGCGTAACGACAGGGGGAGTATATGGCTACACCTTC. Residues: CSVTTGGVYGYTF.

The V gene is TRBV6-2 or TRBV6-3, the J gene TRBJ2-3; D is perhaps TRBD2 (5 bases). This CDR3 is 17 amino acids long. Germline V lookup: CDR1 MNHEY, CDR2 SVGEGT. V was clipped by 6 bases and J by 4 bases, with 23 bases between them. The CDR3 sequence: CASSPGETGRVADTQYF. The CDR3 DNA sequence: TGTGCCAGCAGCCCCGGGGAGACCGGGCGGGTTGCAGATACGCAGTATTTT.

This clonotype was detected only a few times. The chain couples TRBV9 to TRBJ2-3, with TRBD2 matching 10 bases. With V trimmed by 0 bases and J by 0 bases, 7 bases remained unmatched. Germline CDR1 is SGDLS and CDR2 is YYNGEE. The CDR3 totals 18 residues. The CDR3 sequence is CASSVEIRTSGSTDTQYF. The CDR3 DNA follows: TGTGCCAGCAGCGTAGAAATTAGGACTAGCGGTAGCACAGATACGCAGTATTTT.

V usage is TRBV6-5 and J usage is TRBJ2-1; 8 positions agree with TRBD2. This CDR3 has 15 residues. Germline V lookup: CDR1 MNHEY, CDR2 SVGAGI. The trim removed 8 bases at V and 7 bases at J, leaving 13 bases unmatched. The CDR3 protein is CASRGLGGAGNEQFF. CDR3 nucleotide sequence: TGTGCCAGCCGGGGCCTCGGGGGGGCGGGGAATGAGCAGTTCTTC.

There are a few counts of this clonotype. V gene TRBV11-2 combines with J gene TRBJ2-3; 10 bases agree with TRBD2. The germline gives CDR1 SGHAT, CDR2 FQNNGV. V shed 5 bases, J shed 5 bases, and the junction held 4 bases outside the gene matches. The length of the CDR3 is 14 residues. This CDR3 is CASSPPSGGDTQYF. The CDR3 nucleotides read TGTGCCAGCAGCCCTCCTAGCGGGGGAGATACGCAGTATTTT.